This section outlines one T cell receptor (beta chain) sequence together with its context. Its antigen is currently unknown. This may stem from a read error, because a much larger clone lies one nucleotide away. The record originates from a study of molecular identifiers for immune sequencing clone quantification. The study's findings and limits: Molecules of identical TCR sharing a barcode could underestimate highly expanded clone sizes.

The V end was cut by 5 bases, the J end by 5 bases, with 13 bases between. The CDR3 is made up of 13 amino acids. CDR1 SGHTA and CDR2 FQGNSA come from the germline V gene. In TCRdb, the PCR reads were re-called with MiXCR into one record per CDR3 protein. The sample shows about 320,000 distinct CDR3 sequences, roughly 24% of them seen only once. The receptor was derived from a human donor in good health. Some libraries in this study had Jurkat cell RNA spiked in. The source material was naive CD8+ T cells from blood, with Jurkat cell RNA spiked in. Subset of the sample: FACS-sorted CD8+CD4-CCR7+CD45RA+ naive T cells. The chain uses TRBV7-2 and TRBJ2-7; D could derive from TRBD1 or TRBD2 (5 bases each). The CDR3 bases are TGTGCCAGCAGCCCGCCGGGGCCCAACGAGCAGTACTTC. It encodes CASSPPGPNEQYF.